A single sample gave rise to the 15 T cell receptor beta chains below, sequenced in a study of pediatric ulcerative colitis. Sequencing used immunoSEQ multiplex PCR; TCRdb keeps in-frame clones, though not all of them. The table shows some 15,000 clones, with roughly 80% occurring only once. During colonoscopy, one to two rectal pinch biopsies were collected. Source material: gut tissue. The origin of the receptors is a boy aged 5-17 years who was a control in a study of pediatric ulcerative colitis.

The rearrangement joins TRBV29-1 to TRBJ2-5, with 8 bases aligning to TRBD1. The CDR3 loop spans 15 amino acids. Losses at the gene ends were 1 base for V and 5 bases for J; bases not matched to a gene: 9. Germline CDR1 reads SQVTM; CDR2 reads ANQGSEA. The CDR3 protein is CSVEVRQGFLETQYF. As DNA, the CDR3 is TGCAGCGTTGAAGTGCGACAGGGGTTTTTGGAGACCCAGTACTTC.

The chain recombines TRBV19 with TRBJ1-1; 8 nucleotides line up with TRBD1. Germline CDR1 and CDR2: LNHDA and SQIVND (reference sequence). The CDR3 contains 15 residues. Trimming took 3 bases from V and 6 from J; bases not matched to a gene: 9. The CDR3 nucleotides are TGTGCCAGTAGTATGGCGGCAGGGGGCATACCTGAAGCTTTCTTT. Residues: CASSMAAGGIPEAFF.

This sequence joins TRBV7-6 and TRBJ2-3; 12 nucleotides match TRBD1. The J call is doubtful: the DNA matches TRBJ1-5 better. This CDR3 region has 16 residues. Germline lookup yields CDR1 SGHVS and CDR2 FNYEAQ. DNA of the CDR3: TGTGCCAGCAGCTCCCCTTGGGACAGGGGGCATGATACGCAGCATTTT. Residues: CASSSPWDRGHDTQHF.

For the CDR3, the DNA is TGTGCCAGCAGTCAATGGGGGCACTACGAGCAGTACTTC. Its protein product is CASSQWGHYEQYF. V usage is TRBV13 and J usage is TRBJ2-7; weak D call: TRBD1 (6 bases). The CDR3 has 13 residues. Deletions cut 6 bases from V and 3 bases from J, with 12 bases between. Germline-derived CDR1 and CDR2 are PRHDT and FYEKMQ (reference sequence).

This clone was observed a few times. The chain carries TRBV5-8 and TRBJ1-6; D gene unclear. CDR3 size: 14 residues. Germline V gives CDR1 SGHTS, CDR2 YDEGEE. Trimming took off 4 bases at V and 14 bases at J, with 19 bases between the two ends. In DNA form, the CDR3 reads TGTGCCAGCAGCCTCGCCGGCGCCCCGAAAACCCTCCACTTT. It encodes CASSLAGAPKTLHF.

This chain joins TRBV29-1 and TRBJ2-2; 7 bases map to TRBD1. The CDR3 has 15 residues. The germline V gene has CDR1 SQVTM and CDR2 ANQGSEA. J gave up 3 bases and V 0 bases, and 4 bases lay outside the gene matches. The DNA for the CDR3 is TGCAGCGTTGAAGAGGACAGGCCAGACACCGGGGAGCTGTTTTTT. It encodes CSVEEDRPDTGELFF.

The chain links TRBV4-3 to TRBJ1-1; the D gene is possibly TRBD1 (5 bases). The length of the CDR3 is 15 residues. Germline CDR1 LGHNA, CDR2 YSLEER. The V gene lost 0 bases and the J gene lost 5 bases, with 13 bases spanning the gap. The DNA of the CDR3 is TGCGCCAGCAGCCAAGAAAGCGGCAGGGTGACTGAAGCTTTCTTT. Protein product: CASSQESGRVTEAFF.

V is TRBV4-2 and J is TRBJ1-3, with a possible D match to TRBD1 (5 bases). V lost 1 base and J lost 1, with 11 bases in between. The CDR3 is 16 residues long. Germline V gene sequence: CDR1 LGHNA, CDR2 YNFKEQ. CDR3: CASSQGRVLSGNTIYF. The CDR3 DNA is TGTGCCAGCAGCCAAGGCAGGGTTCTTTCTGGAAACACCATATATTTT.

This chain joins TRBV25-1 and TRBJ2-5; unclear D gene. The J call is in doubt because the DNA end fits TRBJ2-7 better. The CDR3 length is 13 residues. Germline loops: CDR1 MGHDK, CDR2 SYGVNS. The CDR3 DNA sequence: TGTGCCAGCAGCGAAGGGTGGACCTACGAGCAGTACTTC. This sequence encodes CASSEGWTYEQYF.

CDR3 DNA sequence: TGTGCCAGCACGTACGGGGTTGGCTACACCTTC. This translates into CASTYGVGYTF. The chain couples TRBV28 to TRBJ1-2; the D is unclear. CDR3 length: 11 amino acids. From germline, CDR1 is MDHEN and CDR2 SYDVKM. V gave up 7 bases and J gave up 7 bases, with 10 bases separating them.

This sequence joins TRBV28 and TRBJ2-7; D is undetermined. Germline V gene lookup returns CDR1 MDHEN and CDR2 SYDVKM. The CDR3 loop spans 14 amino acids. Deletions cut 5 bases from V and 4 bases from J, with 15 bases between. Here the CDR3 DNA reads TGTGCCAGCAGTCCCCCCCGGGTCGGATACGAGCAGTACTTC. It translates to CASSPPRVGYEQYF.

The genes are TRBV25-1 and TRBJ2-7; 8 bases are a match to TRBD1. V lost 4 bases, J lost 3 bases, and 5 bases stayed unmatched. Germline CDR1 is MGHDK and CDR2 is SYGVNS. The CDR3 is 14 residues long. CDR3 coding DNA: TGTGCCAGCAGTGGGGCCGGGACAGGCTACGAGCAGTACTTC. Protein sequence: CASSGAGTGYEQYF.

There are a few counts of this clone. For the CDR3, the DNA is TGTGCCAGCAGCGAGGGACTAGGGGCCAATGAGCAGTTCTTC. This sequence encodes CASSEGLGANEQFF. V usage is TRBV9 and J usage is TRBJ2-1; the match to TRBD2 covers 8 bases. After removal of 3 bases from V and 6 bases from J, the junction contained 5 bases not matched to a gene. This CDR3 spans 14 amino acids. CDR1 is SGDLS, CDR2 YYNGEE, per germline.

V is TRBV19 and J is TRBJ1-1; D unclear. Germline values: CDR1 LNHDA, CDR2 SQIVND (reference sequence). The CDR3 sequence is 12 residues long. V was cut by 1 base and J by 8 bases, with 8 bases left in between. CDR3 in amino acids: CASSIGEGEAFF. CDR3 DNA: TGTGCCAGTAGTATAGGGGAAGGGGAAGCTTTCTTT.

CDR3 nucleotide sequence: TGCAGCGCCGAACAGGGGGGAGGCACAGATACGCAGTATTTT. It encodes CSAEQGGGTDTQYF. The chain uses TRBV29-1 and TRBJ2-3, with TRBD1 matching 8 bases. This CDR3 is 14 amino acids long. The V gene end was trimmed by 7 bases and the J gene end by 1 base; junction bases not matched to a gene: 7. CDR1 SQVTM and CDR2 ANQGSEA come from the germline V gene.